The clone carrying this T cell receptor (beta chain) came up a few times. Clinical symptoms, serum thyroxine, TRAb, thyroid ultrasound and orbital computed tomography established diagnosis. Fresh peripheral blood, more than 9 ml, yielded the PBMCs. TCR beta CDR3 sequences were amplified from RNA transcripts. An initial round of RT-PCR targeting the TCR CDR3 relied on the HTBI primer set. Each CDR3 protein gets one entry after TCRdb re-called the multiplex PCR reads with MiXCR. The sample lists hundreds of thousands of distinct CDR3 sequences, around 15% seen once, with more than 8.5% in the top ten. This specimen belongs to a study of T cells in Graves' hyperthyroidism and ophthalmopathy. Input material: blood. This TCR was sampled from a woman aged 18 to 35 with Graves' hyperthyroidism.

The CDR3 bases are TGTGCCAGCAGTCCCGTCGGGGACACTGAAGCTTTCTTT. The encoded protein is CASSPVGDTEAFF. V usage is TRBV3-1 and J usage is TRBJ1-1; unclear D gene. Trimming removed 6 bases from V and 3 bases from J, with 11 bases in between. Germline V gene lookup returns CDR1 LGHDT and CDR2 YNNKEL (reference sequence). The CDR3 sequence is 13 residues long.